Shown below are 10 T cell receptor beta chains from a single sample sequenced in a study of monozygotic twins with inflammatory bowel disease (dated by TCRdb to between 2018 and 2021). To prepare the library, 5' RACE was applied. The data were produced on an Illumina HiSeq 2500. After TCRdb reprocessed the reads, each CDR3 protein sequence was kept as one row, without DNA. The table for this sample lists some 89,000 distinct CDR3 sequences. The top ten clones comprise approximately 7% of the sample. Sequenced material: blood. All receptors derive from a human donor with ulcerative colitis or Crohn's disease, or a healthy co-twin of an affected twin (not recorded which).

CDR3 sequence: CASSPTRGAQQWTQYF. The chain employs TRBV14 and TRBJ2-5; TCRdb's assignment of TRBD1 cannot be checked, as there is no DNA. Germline CDR1 is SGHDN and CDR2 is FVKESK. This CDR3 is built from 16 residues.

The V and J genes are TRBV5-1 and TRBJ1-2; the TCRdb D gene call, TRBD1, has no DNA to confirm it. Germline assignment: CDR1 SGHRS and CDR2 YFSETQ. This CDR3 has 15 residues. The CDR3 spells CASSSNTGGPYGYTF. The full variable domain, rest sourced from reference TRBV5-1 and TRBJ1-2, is KAGVTQTPRYLIKTRGQQVTLSCSPISGHRSVSWYQQTPGQGLQFLFEYFSETQRNKGNFPGRFSGRQFSNSRSEMNVSTLELGDSALYLCASSSNTGGPYGYTFGSGTRLTVV.

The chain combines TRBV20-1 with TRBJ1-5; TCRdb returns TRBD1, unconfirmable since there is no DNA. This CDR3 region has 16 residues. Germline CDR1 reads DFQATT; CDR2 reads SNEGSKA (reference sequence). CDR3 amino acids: CSARDAMTGNNQPQHF.

CDR3 in amino acids: CASNPSGGAGEQFF. This chain uses TRBV6-2 or TRBV6-3 with TRBJ2-1; the D gene TCRdb calls, TRBD1, cannot be checked with no DNA. The CDR3 spans 14 residues. Germline V gene sequence: CDR1 MNHEY, CDR2 SVGEGT.

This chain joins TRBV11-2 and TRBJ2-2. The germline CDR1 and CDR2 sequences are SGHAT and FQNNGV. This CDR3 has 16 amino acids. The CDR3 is CASSQVAVWRFGELFF.

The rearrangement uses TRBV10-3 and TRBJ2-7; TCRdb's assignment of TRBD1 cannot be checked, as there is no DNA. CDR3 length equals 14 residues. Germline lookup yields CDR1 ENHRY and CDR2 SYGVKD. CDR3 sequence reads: CAISRDRGLYEQYF.

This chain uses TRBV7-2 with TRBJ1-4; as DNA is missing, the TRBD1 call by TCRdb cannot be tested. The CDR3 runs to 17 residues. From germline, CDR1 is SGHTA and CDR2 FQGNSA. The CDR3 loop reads CASSLRRGQATNEKLFF.

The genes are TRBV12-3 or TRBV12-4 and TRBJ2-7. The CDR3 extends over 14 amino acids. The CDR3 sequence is CASSRRWSSYEQYF.

The chain's CDR3 is CASSPGFKNQPQHF. J is TRBJ1-5 and V is TRBV27; the TCRdb call, TRBD1, lacks DNA for checking. This CDR3 region has 14 residues. Germline V gene data show CDR1 as MNHEY and CDR2 as SMNVEV (reference sequence).

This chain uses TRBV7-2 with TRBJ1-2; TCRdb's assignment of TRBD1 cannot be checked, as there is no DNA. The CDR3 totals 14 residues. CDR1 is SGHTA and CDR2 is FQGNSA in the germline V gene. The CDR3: CASSLTQGNYGYTF.